The 25 T cell receptor beta chains below were found in one sample sequenced in a study of T-cell memory formation after mild COVID-19. Using its own MiXCR run on the 5' RACE reads, TCRdb lists one record per CDR3 protein. Here the sample spans roughly 550,000 distinct CDR3 sequences, roughly 20% being singletons. The sequencing input was PBMCs or a T cell subset sorted from them (not recorded which). These receptors were collected from an adult woman who had mild COVID-19 (a few samples of this study predate the infection). Cell type and time point are not known.

V gene TRBV5-1 combines with J gene TRBJ1-2, with 7 nucleotides matching TRBD1. This CDR3 region has 17 residues. J lost 4 bases, V lost 0 bases, and 12 bases had no gene match. Germline V gene data show CDR1 as SGHRS and CDR2 as YFSETQ. The chain's CDR3 is CASSLAEAGQVRYGYTF. The CDR3 DNA sequence: TGCGCCAGCAGCTTGGCCGAAGCCGGACAGGTGCGCTATGGCTACACCTTC.

This clonotype was picked up a small number of times. The CDR3 DNA reads as TGTGCCAGCAGCTTAGATCTGGGACTAGGCACAGATACGCAGTATTTT. Protein: CASSLDLGLGTDTQYF. The rearrangement links TRBV11-2 to TRBJ2-3; 8 positions agree with TRBD2. Germline CDR1 SGHAT, CDR2 FQNNGV. The J segment lost 1 base and the V segment lost 0 bases, leaving 3 bases of the junction unmatched. This CDR3 is built from 16 residues.

The V call is TRBV6-6, the J call TRBJ2-3, with TRBD1 as a possible D gene (5 bases). From germline, CDR1 is MNHNY and CDR2 SVGAGI (reference sequence). The length of the CDR3 is 11 residues. V was trimmed by 8 bases and J by 2 bases, leaving 5 bases between them. CDR3 DNA sequence: TGTGCCAGCGGGGCCACAGATACGCAGTATTTT. Its translation: CASGATDTQYF.

V and J are TRBV6-2 or TRBV6-3 and TRBJ2-5; D possibly corresponds to TRBD1 (6 bases). V was shortened by 6 bases and J by 4 bases, with 15 bases between the two germline ends. The CDR3 is 14 amino acids. CDR1 MNHEY and CDR2 SVGEGT come from the germline V gene. The CDR3 nucleotides read TGTGCCAGCAGCAGGGGCAGGGATGTAGAGACCCAGTACTTC. This encodes CASSRGRDVETQYF.

This chain connects TRBV10-3 to TRBJ2-7; tentatively, D is TRBD1 (5 bases). The CDR3 covers 14 residues. The germline V gene has CDR1 ENHRY and CDR2 SYGVKD. The germline V and J ends were trimmed by 2 bases and 3 bases, with 11 bases remaining between them. CDR3 in DNA: TGTGCCATCAGTGAGATAGACAGCTTCTACGAGCAGTACTTC. Amino acids: CAISEIDSFYEQYF.

This chain uses TRBV5-1 with TRBJ2-7, with D unclear. CDR1 is SGHRS and CDR2 is YFSETQ in the germline V gene. The CDR3 has 14 amino acids. V was shortened by 4 bases and J by 0 bases, with 11 bases between the two germline ends. CDR3 sequence (DNA): TGCGCCAGCAGCCCCGACGGGTACTCCTACGAGCAGTACTTC. It translates to CASSPDGYSYEQYF.

J is TRBJ2-4 and V is TRBV5-6, with 7 nucleotides matching TRBD2. V dropped 1 base and J dropped 0; count of bases not matched to a gene: 4. CDR3 size: 16 residues. CDR1 is SGHDT, CDR2 YYEEEE, per germline. The CDR3 DNA reads as TGTGCCAGCAGCTTGTTGTGGGGGGGAGCCAAAAACATTCAGTACTTC. It encodes CASSLLWGGAKNIQYF.

The V gene is TRBV7-2, the J gene TRBJ1-5; D might be TRBD1 (5 bases). The CDR3 spans 15 residues. The germline V and J ends were trimmed by 4 bases and 7 bases, with 17 bases remaining between them. Germline V lookup: CDR1 SGHTA, CDR2 FQGNSA. The CDR3 reads CASSSSSWGEQPQHF. The CDR3 nucleotides are TGTGCCAGCAGCTCCTCTTCCTGGGGGGAACAGCCCCAGCATTTT. The full variable domain, rest sourced from reference TRBV7-2 and TRBJ1-5, is GAGVSQSPSNKVTEKGKDVELRCDPISGHTALYWYRQSLGQGLEFLIYFQGNSAPDKSGLPSDRFSAERTGGSVSTLTIQRTQQEDSAVYLCASSSSSWGEQPQHFGDGTRLSIL.

The chain joins TRBV5-1 to TRBJ1-2; TRBD1 agrees at 7 bases. The germline gives CDR1 SGHRS, CDR2 YFSETQ. This CDR3 has 11 residues. V lost 4 bases to trimming and J lost 10 bases; unmatched junction nucleotides: 4. The CDR3, as DNA: TGCGCCAGCAGCCCGGGACAGAACTACACCTTC. Its translation: CASSPGQNYTF.

The chain couples TRBV3-1 to TRBJ2-3; D is undetermined. V was trimmed by 4 bases and J by 2 bases, leaving 10 bases between them. The germline CDR1 and CDR2 sequences are LGHDT and YNNKEL (reference sequence). This CDR3 is built from 14 residues. The DNA for the CDR3 is TGTGCCAGCAGCCCCCGAGCGACCACAGATACGCAGTATTTT. This translates into CASSPRATTDTQYF.

V and J are TRBV20-1 and TRBJ1-3, with D hard to call. Germline V gene sequence: CDR1 DFQATT, CDR2 SNEGSKA (reference sequence). V lost 8 bases to trimming and J lost 3 bases, with 8 bases between them. This CDR3 comprises 11 residues. The CDR3, as DNA: TGCAGTATATTATATGGAAACACCATATATTTT. Encoded protein: CSILYGNTIYF.

The genes are TRBV5-1 and TRBJ2-7; D is possibly TRBD1 (5 bases). The germline gives CDR1 SGHRS, CDR2 YFSETQ. The V and J ends lost 0 bases and 3 bases respectively, with 19 bases between them. The CDR3 runs 17 residues. Here the CDR3 DNA reads TGCGCCAGCAGCTTGGCCCCCCAGGACACAGGAAACTACGAGCAGTACTTC. This gives the protein CASSLAPQDTGNYEQYF.

This clonotype was recorded at least ten times. The chain joins TRBV5-1 to TRBJ1-2; D ambiguous. Germline V gene lookup returns CDR1 SGHRS and CDR2 YFSETQ. The CDR3 is 14 amino acids. Between the trimmed V and J ends, which lost 4 bases and 0 bases, there was a span of 10 bases. CDR3 nucleotides: TGCGCCAGCAGCCTCGACGGAGCTAACTATGGCTACACCTTC. This sequence encodes CASSLDGANYGYTF.

This chain joins TRBV3-1 and TRBJ2-3, with D uncertain. CDR3 length equals 14 residues. CDR1 is LGHDT and CDR2 is YNNKEL in the germline V gene (reference sequence). Trimming removed 0 bases from V and 6 bases from J, with 10 bases in between. In DNA, the CDR3 is TGTGCCAGCAGCCAAGAAGCGAAGTCGGATACGCAGTATTTT. This codes for CASSQEAKSDTQYF.

This chain links TRBV5-1 with TRBJ2-3; D possibly corresponds to TRBD2 (6 bases). The ends were cut back, 4 bases at V and 3 bases at J, with 15 bases in the middle. The CDR3 extends over 15 amino acids. Germline V gene sequence: CDR1 SGHRS, CDR2 YFSETQ. DNA of the CDR3: TGCGCCAGCAGCCGGAGGGACGGTGATACAGATACGCAGTATTTT. Protein: CASSRRDGDTDTQYF.

This sequence joins TRBV14 and TRBJ1-1, with D uncertain. V gave up 1 base and J gave up 8 bases, with 11 bases separating them. The CDR3 contains 13 residues. Per germline, CDR1 SGHDN and CDR2 FVKESK. The CDR3 loop is CASSQGWTGEAFF. Written as DNA, the CDR3 is TGTGCCAGCAGCCAAGGATGGACGGGCGAAGCTTTCTTT.

The genes are TRBV9 and TRBJ2-1, with a weak D call TRBD2 (7 bases). Trimming removed 6 bases at V and 8 bases at J, with 18 bases between. Germline CDR1 SGDLS, CDR2 YYNGEE. The CDR3 covers 14 residues. The CDR3 nucleotides are TGTGCCAGCACCCAAGGACCGGGGGGCCATGAGCAGTTCTTC. It encodes CASTQGPGGHEQFF.

This clonotype was counted a few times. The gene calls are TRBV11-1 and TRBJ2-2; no clear D. Trimming stripped 1 base from V and 7 bases from J, with 13 bases between. The CDR3 extends over 15 amino acids. The germline V gene has CDR1 SGHAT and CDR2 FQDESV (reference sequence). CDR3: CASSLGSGQNGELFF. Written as DNA, the CDR3 is TGTGCCAGCAGCTTAGGTTCCGGCCAAAACGGGGAGCTGTTTTTT. The variable domain in full, completed from reference TRBV11-1 and TRBJ2-2, reads EAEVAQSPRYKITEKSQAVAFWCDPISGHATLYWYRQILGQGPELLVQFQDESVVDDSQLPKDRFSAERLKGVDSTLKIQPAELGDSAMYLCASSLGSGQNGELFFGEGSRLTVL.

V gene TRBV5-1 combines with J gene TRBJ2-7; D may be TRBD1 or TRBD2 (5 bases each). The CDR3 covers 14 residues. CDR1 and CDR2 from the germline V gene are SGHRS and YFSETQ. Deletions cut 0 bases from V and 2 bases from J, with 9 bases between. CDR3 DNA: TGCGCCAGCAGCTTGGAAACGGGGCCCTACGAGCAGTACTTC. This translates into CASSLETGPYEQYF.

This clonotype was seen a few times. This chain joins TRBV7-9 and TRBJ2-7; perhaps TRBD2 as D (5 bases). Trimming pared 5 bases from V and 0 bases from J, leaving 14 bases between. Germline-derived CDR1 and CDR2 are SEHNR and FQNEAQ (reference sequence). The CDR3 covers 15 residues. In nucleotides, the CDR3 is TGTGCCAGCAGCGTTCGTCCTAGCCCCTCCTACGAGCAGTACTTC. Encoded protein: CASSVRPSPSYEQYF.

V and J are TRBV9 and TRBJ2-1, with 9 positions matching TRBD1. J was trimmed by 10 bases and V by 3 bases; bases with no gene match: 17. The germline V gene has CDR1 SGDLS and CDR2 YYNGEE. This CDR3 has 17 residues. CDR3 in DNA: TGTGCCAGCAGCGAGGGGGACAGGGCAGAATCCCCTGGCGAGCAGTTCTTC. Translated, it gives CASSEGDRAESPGEQFF.

This clonotype was found a few times. The chain uses TRBV6-5 and TRBJ1-1; D gene unclear. Germline V gene lookup returns CDR1 MNHEY and CDR2 SVGAGI. V was shortened by 2 bases and J by 3 bases, with 7 bases between the two germline ends. The CDR3 length is 13 residues. The DNA of the CDR3 is TGTGCCAGCAGTTACCACGGAGACACTGAAGCTTTCTTT. Protein product: CASSYHGDTEAFF.

The chain links TRBV5-1 to TRBJ1-6, with D maybe TRBD1 (6 bases). The CDR3 has 18 amino acids. Germline V CDR1 and CDR2: SGHRS, YFSETQ. The ends were cut back, 5 bases at V and 3 bases at J, with 21 bases in the middle. CDR3 loop: CASSQSPQHRDYNSPLHF. The CDR3 DNA follows: TGCGCCAGCAGTCAATCACCCCAGCACAGGGACTATAATTCACCCCTCCACTTT.

The chain joins TRBV20-1 to TRBJ1-1, with D hard to call. The V gene lost 6 bases and the J gene lost 0 bases, with 14 bases spanning the gap. CDR3 length: 14 residues. Germline CDR1 and CDR2: DFQATT and SNEGSKA (reference sequence). The CDR3 sequence: CSALNPQMNTEAFF. CDR3 sequence (DNA): TGCAGTGCCTTAAACCCCCAGATGAACACTGAAGCTTTCTTT.

V usage is TRBV6-6 and J usage is TRBJ2-7; TRBD1 agrees at 7 bases. Germline lookup yields CDR1 MNHNY and CDR2 SVGAGI (reference sequence). This CDR3 has 16 residues. Germline trimming cut 2 bases from V and 4 bases from J; bases unmatched to any gene: 11. The CDR3 spells CASSYKRQGHKYEQYF. The DNA of the CDR3 is TGTGCCAGCAGTTACAAGCGACAGGGCCATAAGTACGAGCAGTACTTC.